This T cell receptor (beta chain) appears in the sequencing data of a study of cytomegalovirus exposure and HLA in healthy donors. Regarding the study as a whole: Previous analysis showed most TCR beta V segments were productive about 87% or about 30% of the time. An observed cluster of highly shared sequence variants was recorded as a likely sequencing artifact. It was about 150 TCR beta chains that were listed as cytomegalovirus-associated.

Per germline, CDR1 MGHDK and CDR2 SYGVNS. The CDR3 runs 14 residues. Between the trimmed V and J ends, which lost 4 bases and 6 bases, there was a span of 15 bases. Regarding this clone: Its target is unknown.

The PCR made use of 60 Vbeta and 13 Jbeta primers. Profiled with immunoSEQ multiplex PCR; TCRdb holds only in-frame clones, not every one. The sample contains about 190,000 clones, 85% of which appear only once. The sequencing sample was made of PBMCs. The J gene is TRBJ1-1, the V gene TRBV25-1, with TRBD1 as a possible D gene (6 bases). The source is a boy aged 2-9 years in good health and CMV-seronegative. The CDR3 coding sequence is TGTGCCAGCAGTGGGCTTGGGGGGGCCGCTGAAGCTTTCTTT. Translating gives CASSGLGGAAEAFF. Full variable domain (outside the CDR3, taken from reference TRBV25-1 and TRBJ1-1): EADIYQTPRYLVIGTGKKITLECSQTMGHDKMYWYQQDPGMELHLIHYSYGVNSTEKGDLSSESTVSRIRTEHFPLTLESARPSHTSQYLCASSGLGGAAEAFFGQGTRLTVV.